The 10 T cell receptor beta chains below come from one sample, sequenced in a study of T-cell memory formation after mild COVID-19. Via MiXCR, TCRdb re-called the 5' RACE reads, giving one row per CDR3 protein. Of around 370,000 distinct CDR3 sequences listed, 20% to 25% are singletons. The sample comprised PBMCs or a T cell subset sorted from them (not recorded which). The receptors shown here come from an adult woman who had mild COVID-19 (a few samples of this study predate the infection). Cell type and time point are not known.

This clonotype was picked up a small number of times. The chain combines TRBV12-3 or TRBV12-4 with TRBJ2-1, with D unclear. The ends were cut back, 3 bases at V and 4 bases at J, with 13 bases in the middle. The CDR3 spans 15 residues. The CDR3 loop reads CASSLGSERYNEQFF. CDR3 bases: TGTGCCAGCAGTTTGGGAAGCGAGCGATACAATGAGCAGTTCTTC.

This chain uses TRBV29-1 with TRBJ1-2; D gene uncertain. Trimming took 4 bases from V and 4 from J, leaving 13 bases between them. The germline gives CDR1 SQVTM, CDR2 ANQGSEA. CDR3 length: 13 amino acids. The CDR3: CSVVLVGIYGYTF. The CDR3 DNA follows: TGCAGCGTTGTCCTAGTGGGGATCTATGGCTACACCTTC.

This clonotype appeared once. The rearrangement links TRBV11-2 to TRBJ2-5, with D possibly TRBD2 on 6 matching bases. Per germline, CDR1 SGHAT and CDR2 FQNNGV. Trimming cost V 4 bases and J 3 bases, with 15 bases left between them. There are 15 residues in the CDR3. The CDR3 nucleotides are TGTGCCAGCAGCTACCCCTCCGGGAGAAAAGAGACCCAGTACTTC. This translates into CASSYPSGRKETQYF.

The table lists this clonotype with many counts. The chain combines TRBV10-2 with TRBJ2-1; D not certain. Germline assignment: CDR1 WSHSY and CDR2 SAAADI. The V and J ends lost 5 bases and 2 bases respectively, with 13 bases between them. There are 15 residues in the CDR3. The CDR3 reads CASSRVGSPYNEQFF. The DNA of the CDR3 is TGCGCCAGCAGTAGAGTGGGCTCCCCCTACAATGAGCAGTTCTTC.

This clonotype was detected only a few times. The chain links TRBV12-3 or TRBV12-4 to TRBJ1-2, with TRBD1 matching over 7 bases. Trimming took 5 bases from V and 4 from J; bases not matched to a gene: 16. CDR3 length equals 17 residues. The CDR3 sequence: CASSLRLAGGSSYGYTF. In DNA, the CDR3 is TGTGCCAGCAGTCTCCGCCTGGCAGGGGGAAGCAGCTATGGCTACACCTTC.

The DNA for the CDR3 is TGTGCCAGCAGCGACCGGGACGGAGCCTACGAGCAGTACTTC. This encodes CASSDRDGAYEQYF. The V gene is TRBV9, the J gene TRBJ2-7, with D possibly called TRBD1 or TRBD2 (5 bases each). Trimming removed 3 bases at V and 2 bases at J, with 12 bases between. Germline loops: CDR1 SGDLS, CDR2 YYNGEE. This CDR3 comprises 14 residues. Full variable domain (rest looked up from reference TRBV9 and TRBJ2-7): DSGVTQTPKHLITATGQRVTLRCSPRSGDLSVYWYQQSLDQGLQFLIQYYNGEERAKGNILERFSAQQFPDLHSELNLSSLELGDSALYFCASSDRDGAYEQYFGPGTRLTVT.

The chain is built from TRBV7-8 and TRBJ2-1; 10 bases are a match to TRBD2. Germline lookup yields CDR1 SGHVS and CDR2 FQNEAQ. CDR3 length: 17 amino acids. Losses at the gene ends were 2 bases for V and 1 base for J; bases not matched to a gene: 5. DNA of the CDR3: TGTGCCAGCAGCTTAAAGGCTAGCGGGAGTTCCTACAATGAGCAGTTCTTC. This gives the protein CASSLKASGSSYNEQFF. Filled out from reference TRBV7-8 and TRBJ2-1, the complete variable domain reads GAGVSQSPRYKVAKRGQDVALRCDPISGHVSLFWYQQALGQGPEFLTYFQNEAQLDKSGLPSDRFFAERPEGSVSTLKIQRTQQEDSAVYLCASSLKASGSSYNEQFFGPGTRLTVL.

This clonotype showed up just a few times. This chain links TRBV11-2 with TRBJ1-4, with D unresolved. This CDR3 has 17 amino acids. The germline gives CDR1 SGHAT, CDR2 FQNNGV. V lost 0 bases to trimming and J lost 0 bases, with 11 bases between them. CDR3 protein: CASSLEDRWATNEKLFF. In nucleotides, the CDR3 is TGTGCCAGCAGCTTAGAGGACCGGTGGGCAACTAATGAAAAACTGTTTTTT.

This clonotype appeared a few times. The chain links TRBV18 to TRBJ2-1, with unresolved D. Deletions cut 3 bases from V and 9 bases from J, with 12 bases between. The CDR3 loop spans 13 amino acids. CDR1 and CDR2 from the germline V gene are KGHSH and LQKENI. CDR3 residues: CASSPRTGGEQFF. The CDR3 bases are TGTGCCAGCTCACCCCGAACGGGCGGTGAGCAGTTCTTC.

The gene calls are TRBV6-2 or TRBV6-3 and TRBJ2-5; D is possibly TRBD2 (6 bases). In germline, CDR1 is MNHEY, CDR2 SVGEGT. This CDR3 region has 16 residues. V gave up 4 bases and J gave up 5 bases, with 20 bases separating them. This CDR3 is CASSSRGGDVSETQYF. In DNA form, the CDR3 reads TGTGCCAGCAGTTCTAGGGGCGGGGATGTCTCGGAGACCCAGTACTTC.